These T cell receptor beta chains were read from a single sample in a study of breast tumors, draining lymph nodes, adjacent tissues. TCRdb reanalysed the multiplex PCR reads using MiXCR and keeps one entry per CDR3 protein. The sample shows more than 100,000 distinct CDR3 sequences, approximately 20% of them seen only once. Material for sequencing was axillary lymph node tissue. All receptors derive from a female donor with breast cancer. Some clones in this sample may be carry-over from other donors' samples. The CDR3 runs from the conserved cysteine through the conserved F or W. The order of the fields is CDR3 protein, CDR3 DNA, J gene, V gene, clone size, D gene. D genes are given only for firm matches. A clone size is listed for some rows: how often the clone was seen (once, few, many), or a class if it is expanded.

CDR3aa: CASSSRQGVPGELFF
CDR3nt: TGTGCCAGCAGTTCCCGACAGGGAGTACCCGGGGAGCTGTTTTTT
j_gene: TRBJ2-2
v_gene: TRBV12-3/TRBV12-4
abundance: NA
d_gene: TRBD1

CDR3aa: CASSITLRTLSSYEQYF
CDR3nt: TGTGCCAGTAGTATTACGTTAAGGACTCTGAGCTCCTACGAGCAGTACTTC
j_gene: TRBJ2-7
v_gene: TRBV19
abundance: many
d_gene: NA

CDR3aa: CASSYAPGGAQPQHF
CDR3nt: TGTGCCAGCAGTTACGCGCCAGGGGGAGCTCAGCCCCAGCATTTT
j_gene: TRBJ1-5
v_gene: TRBV6-5
abundance: few
d_gene: TRBD1

CDR3aa: CASSLYGPSSYEQYF
CDR3nt: TGTGCCAGCAGCTTGTACGGGCCGAGCTCCTACGAGCAGTACTTC
j_gene: TRBJ2-7
v_gene: TRBV5-6
abundance: few
d_gene: NA

CDR3aa: CASSPGQGAGSPLHF
CDR3nt: TGTGCCAGCTCACCGGGACAGGGGGCCGGTTCACCCCTCCACTTT
j_gene: TRBJ1-6
v_gene: TRBV18
abundance: many
d_gene: TRBD1

CDR3aa: CASSVRGRVNEKLFF
CDR3nt: TGTGCCAGCAGTGTAAGGGGACGGGTTAATGAAAAACTGTTTTTT
j_gene: TRBJ1-4
v_gene: TRBV28
abundance: NA
d_gene: NA

CDR3aa: CASRRAGSQSYEQYF
CDR3nt: TGTGCCAGCAGACGAGCGGGCTCCCAGTCCTACGAGCAGTACTTC
j_gene: TRBJ2-7
v_gene: TRBV6-5
abundance: many
d_gene: NA

CDR3aa: CSAGDRNLQYF
CDR3nt: TGCAGTGCCGGTGACAGAAATCTACAGTACTTC
j_gene: TRBJ2-7
v_gene: TRBV20-1
abundance: many
d_gene: NA

CDR3aa: CASSLGAEAKQYF
CDR3nt: TGTGCCAGCAGCTTGGGCGCGGAAGCCAAGCAGTACTTC
j_gene: TRBJ2-7
v_gene: TRBV5-4
abundance: many
d_gene: NA

CDR3aa: CASSEGGGLAGVNEQFF
CDR3nt: TGTGCCAGCAGTGAGGGAGGTGGACTAGCGGGAGTCAATGAGCAGTTCTTC
j_gene: TRBJ2-1
v_gene: TRBV25-1
abundance: many
d_gene: TRBD2

CDR3aa: CASSHDKGEQYF
CDR3nt: TGTGCCAGCAGTCATGACAAGGGCGAGCAGTACTTC
j_gene: TRBJ2-7
v_gene: TRBV7-2
abundance: many
d_gene: NA

CDR3aa: CSASGVDEQFF
CDR3nt: TGCAGTGCTAGTGGGGTGGATGAGCAGTTCTTC
j_gene: TRBJ2-1
v_gene: TRBV20-1
abundance: many
d_gene: NA

CDR3aa: CAWSVRGALDTQYF
CDR3nt: TGTGCCTGGAGTGTACGGGGGGCATTAGATACGCAGTATTTT
j_gene: TRBJ2-3
v_gene: TRBV30
abundance: many
d_gene: NA

CDR3aa: CASSHSSGQETQYF
CDR3nt: TGTGCCAGCAGCCATTCTAGCGGCCAAGAGACCCAGTACTTC
j_gene: TRBJ2-5
v_gene: TRBV4-2
abundance: many
d_gene: TRBD2

CDR3aa: CASSLGNMRGFVQPQHF
CDR3nt: TGTGCCAGCAGTTTGGGGAACATGAGGGGGTTCGTTCAGCCCCAGCATTTT
j_gene: TRBJ1-5
v_gene: TRBV28
abundance: few
d_gene: NA

CDR3aa: CATSRDSIFANTGELFF
CDR3nt: TGTGCCACCAGCAGAGATTCCATTTTCGCGAACACCGGGGAGCTGTTTTTT
j_gene: TRBJ2-2
v_gene: TRBV15
abundance: many
d_gene: NA

CDR3aa: CASSLEWGDEQYF
CDR3nt: TGCGCCAGCAGCTTGGAATGGGGGGACGAGCAGTACTTC
j_gene: TRBJ2-7
v_gene: TRBV5-1
abundance: many
d_gene: NA

CDR3aa: CASSDPDTNTGELFF
CDR3nt: TGCGCCAGCAGTGACCCTGACACGAACACCGGGGAGCTGTTTTTT
j_gene: TRBJ2-2
v_gene: TRBV10-1
abundance: many
d_gene: NA

CDR3aa: CASSRSGTGYEKLFF
CDR3nt: TGTGCCAGCAGCCGTTCCGGGACAGGGTATGAAAAACTGTTTTTT
j_gene: TRBJ1-4
v_gene: TRBV3-1
abundance: many
d_gene: TRBD1

CDR3aa: CASSPGQGATNEKLFF
CDR3nt: TGTGCCAGCAGCCCGGGACAGGGGGCAACTAATGAAAAACTGTTTTTT
j_gene: TRBJ1-4
v_gene: TRBV5-4
abundance: few
d_gene: TRBD1

CDR3aa: CASSQGAGEQFF
CDR3nt: TGTGCCAGCAGCCAAGGAGCGGGGGAGCAGTTCTTC
j_gene: TRBJ2-1
v_gene: TRBV14
abundance: many
d_gene: TRBD2

CDR3aa: CASSLLGTSAYEQYF
CDR3nt: TGTGCCAGCAGTTTACTCGGGACTAGCGCCTACGAGCAGTACTTC
j_gene: TRBJ2-7
v_gene: TRBV28
abundance: many
d_gene: TRBD2

CDR3aa: CATSDYGSSGNNEQFF
CDR3nt: TGTGCCACCAGTGATTATGGTTCGAGCGGAAACAATGAGCAGTTCTTC
j_gene: TRBJ2-1
v_gene: TRBV24-1
abundance: many
d_gene: NA

CDR3aa: CASSRSDRRGTSTDTQYF
CDR3nt: TGTGCCAGCAGCCGATCCGACAGAAGAGGTACTAGCACAGATACGCAGTATTTT
j_gene: TRBJ2-3
v_gene: TRBV5-8
abundance: many
d_gene: NA

CDR3aa: CASSPWAGNTGELFF
CDR3nt: TGTGCCAGCAGTCCTTGGGCGGGAAACACCGGGGAGCTGTTTTTT
j_gene: TRBJ2-2
v_gene: TRBV6-2/TRBV6-3
abundance: few
d_gene: NA

CDR3aa: CATSRAGGSSYEQYF
CDR3nt: TGTGCCACCAGCAGAGCTGGGGGTAGTTCCTACGAGCAGTACTTC
j_gene: TRBJ2-7
v_gene: TRBV15
abundance: many
d_gene: NA

CDR3aa: CASSPRADTVQYF
CDR3nt: TGTGCCAGCTCACCACGGGCGGATACGGTCCAGTACTTC
j_gene: TRBJ2-5
v_gene: TRBV18
abundance: many
d_gene: NA

CDR3aa: CASSLNNSPLHF
CDR3nt: TGTGCCAGCAGCCTTAATAATTCACCCCTCCACTTT
j_gene: TRBJ1-6
v_gene: TRBV5-8
abundance: many
d_gene: NA

CDR3aa: CASGTGQFDSYEQYF
CDR3nt: TGTGCTAGTGGTACCGGACAGTTCGACTCCTACGAGCAGTACTTC
j_gene: TRBJ2-7
v_gene: TRBV12-5
abundance: many
d_gene: NA

CDR3aa: CASRPRGAPREHEQYF
CDR3nt: TGTGCCAGCAGGCCCCGAGGGGCCCCCCGAGAGCACGAGCAGTACTTC
j_gene: TRBJ2-7
v_gene: TRBV28
abundance: few
d_gene: NA

CDR3aa: CASSVAGGPTDTQYF
CDR3nt: TGTGCCAGCAGCGTAGCGGGAGGGCCCACAGATACGCAGTATTTT
j_gene: TRBJ2-3
v_gene: TRBV14
abundance: many
d_gene: TRBD2

CDR3aa: CASNPSLAGKSTDTQYF
CDR3nt: TGTGCCAGCAATCCATCTCTAGCGGGAAAAAGCACAGATACGCAGTATTTT
j_gene: TRBJ2-3
v_gene: TRBV27
abundance: many
d_gene: TRBD2

CDR3aa: CATSAGTGGPVSSQPQHF
CDR3nt: TGTGCCACCAGCGCCGGGACGGGGGGCCCAGTCAGCAGTCAGCCCCAGCATTTT
j_gene: TRBJ1-5
v_gene: TRBV24-1
abundance: NA
d_gene: NA

CDR3aa: CASSSQGQVNEKLFF
CDR3nt: TGTGCCAGCAGTTCCCAGGGACAGGTTAATGAAAAACTGTTTTTT
j_gene: TRBJ1-4
v_gene: TRBV6-5
abundance: many
d_gene: TRBD1

CDR3aa: CASSLSAWRAATDTQYF
CDR3nt: TGTGCCAGCAGCTTAAGCGCGTGGAGGGCCGCCACAGATACGCAGTATTTT
j_gene: TRBJ2-3
v_gene: TRBV7-2
abundance: many
d_gene: NA

CDR3aa: CASSYGTGTYEQYF
CDR3nt: TGTGCCAGCAGTTATGGGACAGGGACCTACGAGCAGTACTTC
j_gene: TRBJ2-7
v_gene: TRBV6-2/TRBV6-3
abundance: many
d_gene: TRBD1

CDR3aa: CASSLGLAGVTPYEQYF
CDR3nt: TGCGCCAGCAGCCTGGGACTAGCGGGAGTGACACCCTACGAGCAGTACTTC
j_gene: TRBJ2-7
v_gene: TRBV4-1
abundance: many
d_gene: TRBD2

CDR3aa: CASSLLYQLGYEQYF
CDR3nt: TGTGCCAGCAGCTTGCTCTATCAGTTGGGCTACGAGCAGTACTTC
j_gene: TRBJ2-7
v_gene: TRBV7-8
abundance: many
d_gene: NA

CDR3aa: CSALPTGYNEQFF
CDR3nt: TGCAGTGCCCTACCGACTGGCTACAATGAGCAGTTCTTC
j_gene: TRBJ2-1
v_gene: TRBV20-1
abundance: many
d_gene: NA

CDR3aa: CATSRVRLAEKQETQYF
CDR3nt: TGTGCCACCAGCAGAGTGAGGCTAGCGGAAAAACAAGAGACCCAGTACTTC
j_gene: TRBJ2-5
v_gene: TRBV15
abundance: many
d_gene: TRBD2

CDR3aa: CSARGGTGGIVPLHF
CDR3nt: TGCAGTGCTAGAGGGGGGACAGGGGGGATTGTACCCCTCCACTTT
j_gene: TRBJ1-6
v_gene: TRBV20-1
abundance: many
d_gene: TRBD1

CDR3aa: CASSTTGTGGSIQYF
CDR3nt: TGTGCCAGCTCAACAACCGGGACAGGGGGTTCCATTCAGTACTTC
j_gene: TRBJ2-4
v_gene: TRBV18
abundance: few
d_gene: TRBD1

CDR3aa: CSASELAGVHNEQFF
CDR3nt: TGCAGTGCTAGTGAACTAGCGGGAGTCCACAATGAGCAGTTCTTC
j_gene: TRBJ2-1
v_gene: TRBV20-1
abundance: many
d_gene: TRBD2

CDR3aa: CASSEAGWDTGELFF
CDR3nt: TGCGCCAGCAGTGAAGCTGGGTGGGACACCGGGGAGCTGTTTTTT
j_gene: TRBJ2-2
v_gene: TRBV10-1
abundance: many
d_gene: NA

CDR3aa: CASSLGGGSSYEQYF
CDR3nt: TGTGCCAGCAGCTTAGGGGGGGGAAGCTCCTACGAGCAGTACTTC
j_gene: TRBJ2-7
v_gene: TRBV7-9
abundance: many
d_gene: TRBD2

CDR3aa: CASSSSGTIYNEQFF
CDR3nt: TGTGCCAGCAGTTCTAGCGGGACCATCTACAATGAGCAGTTCTTC
j_gene: TRBJ2-1
v_gene: TRBV27
abundance: few
d_gene: TRBD2

CDR3aa: CSASQTGPSYEQYF
CDR3nt: TGCAGTGCTAGCCAGACAGGGCCTTCCTACGAGCAGTACTTC
j_gene: TRBJ2-7
v_gene: TRBV20-1
abundance: many
d_gene: TRBD1

CDR3aa: CASSHIRDRVATSNQPQHF
CDR3nt: TGTGCCAGTAGTCACATCCGGGACAGGGTCGCTACATCCAATCAGCCCCAGCATTTT
j_gene: TRBJ1-5
v_gene: TRBV19
abundance: NA
d_gene: TRBD1

CDR3aa: CASSLATTGGGYGYTF
CDR3nt: TGCGCCAGCAGCTTGGCCACCACAGGGGGCGGCTATGGCTACACCTTC
j_gene: TRBJ1-2
v_gene: TRBV5-1
abundance: many
d_gene: TRBD1